This T cell receptor beta chain is drawn from a study of T cell responses to AZD1222 COVID-19 vaccine. Clones were read by immunoSEQ multiplex PCR, and TCRdb kept only the in-frame ones, dropping some. The sample consists of about 100,000 clones, around 87% of them appearing once. Study conclusions and caveats: Only after the peak T cell response were repertoires sampled. Breadth and depth of Spike-specific TCRs rose after two AZD1222 doses. Per reports, nearly half of all spike-specific TCRs target regions that are unmutated in variants.

In germline, CDR1 is MNHNS, CDR2 SASEGT. V gave up 2 bases and J gave up 10 bases, with 17 bases separating them. This CDR3 contains 14 residues. This clone was counted between two and nine times. The antigen is undetermined. This rearrangement joins TRBV6-1 to TRBJ1-1; no clear D gene. This specimen consisted of peripheral blood, obtained on day 0 of AZD1222 vaccination. The sequence came from an adult in good health. CDR3 coding DNA: TGTGCCAGCAGTGAATTGGGCTCCTTTGTCCGAGCTTTCTTT. Translated: CASSELGSFVRAFF.